The next 12 T cell receptor beta chains were all read from a single sample in a study of PD-1 blockade in classical Hodgkin lymphoma. Every one of the patients relapsed after autologous stem cell transplantation (brentuximab vedotin exposure was variable). Profiled with immunoSEQ multiplex PCR; TCRdb holds only in-frame clones, not every one. The profile shows tens of thousands of clones, 89% of them singletons. The sample here was peripheral blood mononuclear cells (PBMCs), taken before the second cycle of nivolumab. These receptors all come from a human donor with classical Hodgkin lymphoma.

The genes are TRBV5-1 and TRBJ2-1; D remains unclear. This CDR3 region has 15 residues. V lost 4 bases to trimming and J lost 7 bases, with 18 bases between them. Germline V CDR1 and CDR2: SGHRS, YFSETQ. CDR3 residues: CASSHGEGQTNEQFF. CDR3 sequence (DNA): TGCGCCAGCAGCCATGGGGAAGGGCAAACAAATGAGCAGTTCTTC.

This chain links TRBV28 with TRBJ1-6, with D unresolved. The length of the CDR3 is 14 residues. With 3 bases removed from V and 6 bases from J, the gap between germline ends came to 9 bases. Germline V lookup: CDR1 MDHEN, CDR2 SYDVKM. The CDR3 loop reads CASSFVRSNSPLHF. The DNA of the CDR3 is TGTGCCAGCAGTTTCGTCAGGTCTAATTCACCCCTCCACTTT.

CDR3 sequence reads: CASSQLQHDTYEQYF. CDR3 in DNA: TGCGCCAGCAGCCAGCTCCAGCACGATACCTACGAGCAGTACTTC. This sequence joins TRBV4-1 and TRBJ2-7, with D uncertain. The CDR3 contains 15 residues. Germline V gene sequence: CDR1 MGHRA, CDR2 YSYEKL. The germline V and J ends were trimmed by 3 bases and 2 bases, with 14 bases remaining between them.

The chain recombines TRBV10-3 with TRBJ2-7; 8 bases match TRBD1. The CDR3 totals 14 residues. Germline CDR1 is ENHRY and CDR2 is SYGVKD. Trimming took 7 bases from V and 3 from J; bases not matched to a gene: 8. The DNA of the CDR3 is TGTGCCATCACCGAGGACAGGGCGAACTACGAGCAGTACTTC. It specifies CAITEDRANYEQYF.

The chain has TRBV27 and TRBJ2-7, with TRBD1 as a possible D gene (6 bases). The germline V gene encodes CDR1 MNHEY and CDR2 SMNVEV (reference sequence). The V end was cut by 5 bases, the J end by 2 bases, with 22 bases between. This CDR3 is 17 amino acids long. CDR3 amino acids: CASSPIPGTRGAYEQYF. The CDR3 DNA follows: TGTGCCAGCAGTCCCATCCCCGGGACAAGGGGTGCCTACGAGCAGTACTTC.

The V call is TRBV6-6, the J call TRBJ2-5, with TRBD2 matching 7 bases. From germline, CDR1 is MNHNY and CDR2 SVGAGI (reference sequence). This CDR3 comprises 14 residues. V shed 10 bases, J shed 0 bases, and the junction held 8 bases outside the gene matches. CDR3 amino acids: CATSHGGYQETQYF. The DNA of the CDR3 is TGTGCCACCTCCCACGGGGGGTACCAAGAGACCCAGTACTTC.

The chain links TRBV27 to TRBJ2-1; no definite D call. Germline V gene sequence: CDR1 MNHEY, CDR2 SMNVEV (reference sequence). The CDR3 is made up of 11 amino acids. Trimming pared 3 bases from V and 7 bases from J, leaving 4 bases between. CDR3 sequence (DNA): TGTGCCAGCAGTTTTTCGAATGAGCAGTTCTTC. Protein: CASSFSNEQFF.

The rearrangement uses TRBV5-5 and TRBJ2-7; D unresolved. Trimming stripped 7 bases from V and 2 bases from J, with 10 bases between. The V gene's germline CDR1 is SGHKS and CDR2 YYEKEE (reference sequence). This CDR3 has 12 residues. The CDR3 coding sequence is TGTGCCAGCCCCCAGGTGCCCTACGAGCAGTACTTC. It yields the protein CASPQVPYEQYF.

This clone was counted a few times. J is TRBJ2-2 and V is TRBV5-1, with D unclear. Germline CDR1 is SGHRS and CDR2 is YFSETQ. The V end was cut by 6 bases, the J end by 1 base, with 10 bases between. This CDR3 contains 14 residues. The CDR3 loop is CASTGTMNTGELFF. CDR3 bases: TGCGCCAGCACTGGCACCATGAACACCGGGGAGCTGTTTTTT.

Concerning this clone: At the DNA level, this CDR3 is encoded by other sequences in the same sample as well. CDR3 sequence (DNA): TGTGCCAGCAGTCTGCTAGCGGGAAGCTCCTACAATGAGCAGTTCTTC. Residues: CASSLLAGSSYNEQFF. The chain has TRBV27 and TRBJ2-1; 9 positions agree with TRBD2. Germline trimming cut 5 bases from V and 0 bases from J; bases unmatched to any gene: 5. This CDR3 is 16 amino acids long. The germline gives CDR1 MNHEY, CDR2 SMNVEV (reference sequence).

The chain joins TRBV5-1 to TRBJ1-5, with no clear D. The CDR3 length is 18 residues. The germline V gene encodes CDR1 SGHRS and CDR2 YFSETQ. V was trimmed by 2 bases and J by 2 bases, leaving 20 bases between them. DNA of the CDR3: TGCGCCAGCAGCTTATATGGGAGGGTCGGCGGCGGCAATCAGCCCCAGCATTTT. Translation gives CASSLYGRVGGGNQPQHF.

V gene TRBV6-5 combines with J gene TRBJ2-6; D might be TRBD2 (6 bases). Germline-derived CDR1 and CDR2 are MNHEY and SVGAGI. The V end was cut by 0 bases, the J end by 0 bases, with 6 bases between. The CDR3 extends over 16 amino acids. The CDR3 loop is CASSYSAGSGANVLTF. The CDR3 DNA sequence: TGTGCCAGCAGTTACTCAGCGGGCTCTGGGGCCAACGTCCTGACTTTC.